The 15 T cell receptor beta chains in this list originate from one sample, sequenced in a study of OX40 agonist ivuxolimab in advanced cancers. The library was generated by the immunoSEQ multiplex PCR assay. The immuneACCESS repertoire file appears here via TCRdb, limited to in-frame rearrangements. These files lack a portion of the clones; in checked studies, under half of the deficit traces to unresolved V genes, and the cause of the others is not known. The sample includes about 49,000 clones, with 85% observed a single time. Clones ranked in the top ten supply 20% of the sample. The sequenced sample was CD4+ or CD8+ T cells sorted from blood, obtained in a trial of the OX40 agonist ivuxolimab. The receptors stem from an adult with an advanced solid tumor such as melanoma, head and neck, liver or kidney cancer.

The genes are TRBV27 and TRBJ2-1; unclear D gene. The CDR3 has 12 amino acids. V gave up 3 bases and J gave up 9 bases, with 9 bases separating them. The germline V gene has CDR1 MNHEY and CDR2 SMNVEV (reference sequence). CDR3 DNA: TGTGCCAGCAGTTTCATAGGTGGTGAGCAGTTCTTC. Protein sequence: CASSFIGGEQFF.

This clone has more than one count but fewer than ten. This chain joins TRBV7-6 and TRBJ1-2, with TRBD1 matching over 7 bases. CDR3 size: 14 residues. The trim removed 5 bases at V and 6 bases at J, leaving 9 bases unmatched. The germline V gene has CDR1 SGHVS and CDR2 FNYEAQ. CDR3 nucleotide sequence: TGTGCCAGCAGCCGACTTGGGACAGAGCATGGCTACACCTTC. It is translated as CASSRLGTEHGYTF.

This chain connects TRBV2 to TRBJ2-1; no reliable D call. In germline, CDR1 is SNHLY, CDR2 FYNNEI. Trimming took off 5 bases at V and 5 bases at J, with 1 base between the two ends. The CDR3 runs 10 residues. The CDR3 protein is CASSHNEQFF. CDR3 nucleotides: TGTGCCAGCAGTCACAATGAGCAGTTCTTC.

This rearrangement joins TRBV4-3 to TRBJ1-2, with unresolved D. The CDR3 sequence is 12 residues long. The germline CDR1 and CDR2 sequences are LGHNA and YSLEER. Trimming took 4 bases from V and 8 from J, leaving 11 bases between them. The CDR3 nucleotides are TGCGCCAGCAGCCTGCTAACCCAGGGCTACACCTTC. Translated, it gives CASSLLTQGYTF.

This chain uses TRBV6-1 with TRBJ1-2, with 7 positions matching TRBD1. Trimming cost V 0 bases and J 2 bases; bases outside gene matches: 9. CDR3 length equals 17 residues. CDR1 is MNHNS and CDR2 is SASEGT in the germline V gene. The CDR3 loop is CASSEAPGGAWNYGYTF. CDR3 DNA: TGTGCCAGCAGTGAAGCCCCAGGGGGAGCGTGGAACTATGGCTACACCTTC.

The chain recombines TRBV4-3 with TRBJ2-1; the D gene could be TRBD1 or TRBD2 (5 bases each). CDR3 length: 15 amino acids. CDR1 LGHNA and CDR2 YSLEER come from the germline V gene. Trimming left V 0 bases short and J 4 bases short, with 10 bases between. CDR3 residues: CASSQDRGEYNEQFF. The CDR3 region has the DNA TGCGCCAGCAGCCAAGATAGAGGGGAATACAATGAGCAGTTCTTC.

This CDR3 reads CSVEAGGPGLDEQYF. The CDR3 DNA sequence: TGCAGCGTTGAGGCAGGGGGCCCGGGACTAGACGAGCAGTACTTC. The chain joins TRBV29-1 to TRBJ2-7, with D tentatively TRBD1 or TRBD2 (8 bases each). V dropped 3 bases and J dropped 5 bases, with 20 bases sitting between them. The CDR3 runs to 15 residues. The germline gives CDR1 SQVTM, CDR2 ANQGSEA.

The CDR3 loop reads CASSSLTGKDTEAFF. The CDR3 region has the DNA TGTGCCAGTAGTAGTTTAACAGGGAAGGACACTGAAGCTTTCTTT. V is TRBV19 and J is TRBJ1-1; TRBD1 might be the D (6 bases). Germline V gene lookup returns CDR1 LNHDA and CDR2 SQIVND (reference sequence). The CDR3 length is 15 residues. The V end was cut by 4 bases, the J end by 3 bases, with 15 bases between.

The chain is built from TRBV27 and TRBJ2-1; 7 bases are a match to TRBD1. Germline V gene lookup returns CDR1 MNHEY and CDR2 SMNVEV (reference sequence). There are 13 residues in the CDR3. Germline trimming cut 4 bases from V and 4 bases from J; bases unmatched to any gene: 1. The CDR3 sequence is CASSWDSYNEQFF. The CDR3 region has the DNA TGTGCCAGCAGTTGGGACAGTTACAATGAGCAGTTCTTC.

The chain links TRBV4-1 to TRBJ1-4; D gene ambiguous. This CDR3 contains 15 residues. CDR1 and CDR2 from the germline V gene are MGHRA and YSYEKL. The germline V and J ends were trimmed by 3 bases and 7 bases, with 15 bases remaining between them. CDR3 bases: TGCGCCAGCAGCCACCGGTCAACGTATCTTGAAAAACTGTTTTTT. Protein: CASSHRSTYLEKLFF.

The chain recombines TRBV29-1 with TRBJ1-3; D ambiguous. V lost 5 bases and J 0 bases, leaving 14 bases between the germline ends. Germline assignment: CDR1 SQVTM and CDR2 ANQGSEA. CDR3 length equals 15 residues. The CDR3 is CSVFDGQSSGNTIYF. The CDR3 DNA sequence: TGCAGCGTTTTTGACGGCCAAAGCTCTGGAAACACCATATATTTT. Full variable domain (outside the CDR3, taken from reference TRBV29-1 and TRBJ1-3): SAVISQKPSRDICQRGTSLTIQCQVDSQVTMMFWYRQQPGQSLTLIATANQGSEATYESGFVIDKFPISRPNLTFSTLTVSNMSPEDSSIYLCSVFDGQSSGNTIYFGEGSWLTVV.

This sequence joins TRBV6-5 and TRBJ2-3; TRBD1 might be the D (5 bases). CDR1 is MNHEY and CDR2 is SVGAGI in the germline V gene. The CDR3 has 15 amino acids. V gave up 0 bases and J gave up 3 bases, with 10 bases separating them. Written as DNA, the CDR3 is TGTGCCAGCAGTTACTCGATCCAGGGAACAGATACGCAGTATTTT. Protein: CASSYSIQGTDTQYF.

V usage is TRBV6-5 and J usage is TRBJ1-5, with D unclear. The V end lost 4 bases, the J end lost 5 bases, and 15 bases lay between the germline ends. From germline, CDR1 is MNHEY and CDR2 SVGAGI. The CDR3 extends over 15 amino acids. This CDR3 reads CASSSGGGIDQPQHF. CDR3 nucleotide sequence: TGTGCCAGCAGTTCCGGTGGAGGTATCGATCAGCCCCAGCATTTT.

The chain combines TRBV11-2 with TRBJ1-3; no firm D call. Germline CDR1 and CDR2: SGHAT and FQNNGV. This CDR3 comprises 15 residues. Trimming removed 4 bases from V and 2 bases from J, with 12 bases in between. CDR3 in amino acids: CASSSYWPPGNTIYF. The CDR3 DNA follows: TGTGCCAGCAGCTCCTATTGGCCCCCTGGAAACACCATATATTTT.

This clone was seen once. The rearrangement uses TRBV2 and TRBJ2-3; D is perhaps TRBD1 (5 bases). Germline V CDR1 and CDR2: SNHLY, FYNNEI. The CDR3 is made up of 14 amino acids. Trimming took off 6 bases at V and 2 bases at J, with 12 bases between the two ends. The CDR3 DNA sequence: TGTGCCAGCAGGAGCCGACAGAACACAGATACGCAGTATTTT. Amino acids: CASRSRQNTDTQYF.